Below are 15 T cell receptor beta chains sequenced from a single sample in a study of T cell clones after liver transplantation. Clones were sequenced by immunoSEQ multiplex PCR, and TCRdb holds only the in-frame ones, with some missing. Found here are tens of thousands of clones, roughly 80% of them singletons; the top ten hold approximately 0.8%. The sample here was CD4+ T cells from blood, taken 12 months after liver transplant. These receptor sequences come from a human patient who received a liver transplant. Some T cells may originate from the graft donor.

The chain has TRBV7-8 and TRBJ1-5; a possible D gene is TRBD1 (5 bases). The CDR3 runs 15 residues. Germline V gives CDR1 SGHVS, CDR2 FQNEAQ. V shed 3 bases and J shed 7 bases, with 16 bases lying between them. CDR3 sequence (DNA): TGTGCCAGCAGCTTTACACGGGACCCCAACCAGCCCCAGCATTTT. Translation: CASSFTRDPNQPQHF.

The sample holds a few counts of this clone. The genes are TRBV28 and TRBJ2-7; D is undetermined. Looked up from germline, CDR1 is MDHEN and CDR2 is SYDVKM. The CDR3 spans 15 residues. Trimming cost V 5 bases and J 1 base, with 15 bases left between them. The CDR3 DNA is TGTGCCAGCAGTACCTCCGGGTCCCGTTCCTACGAGCAGTACTTC. As protein: CASSTSGSRSYEQYF.

This clone was counted once. J is TRBJ1-1 and V is TRBV16; D might be TRBD1 (6 bases). The CDR3 runs 15 residues. CDR1 is KGHSY, CDR2 FQNENV, per germline. V was trimmed by 6 bases and J by 0 bases, leaving 14 bases between them. CDR3 in amino acids: CASRPRTAMNTEAFF. For the CDR3, the DNA is TGTGCCAGCAGACCGAGGACAGCAATGAACACTGAAGCTTTCTTT.

The V gene is TRBV6-5, the J gene TRBJ1-5; D possibly corresponds to TRBD1 (5 bases). The germline gives CDR1 MNHEY, CDR2 SVGAGI. Trimming stripped 2 bases from V and 2 bases from J, with 10 bases between. This CDR3 is 15 amino acids long. The CDR3 DNA is TGTGCCAGCAGTTACGGAGGGGCTCGCAATCAGCCCCAGCATTTT. Its protein is CASSYGGARNQPQHF.

This clone was seen a few times. The rearrangement links TRBV5-1 to TRBJ2-7; 7 nucleotides match TRBD1. After removal of 7 bases from V and 3 bases from J, the junction contained 7 bases not matched to a gene. Germline values: CDR1 SGHRS, CDR2 YFSETQ. The CDR3 runs to 13 residues. CDR3 sequence: CASSSGQYYEQYF. The CDR3 nucleotides read TGCGCCAGCTCATCGGGACAGTACTACGAGCAGTACTTC.

The V and J genes are TRBV5-6 and TRBJ2-2; D tentatively fits TRBD1 or TRBD2 (5 bases each). Germline values: CDR1 SGHDT, CDR2 YYEEEE. The CDR3 runs to 16 residues. V was pared by 4 bases and J by 1 base, with 14 bases between. CDR3 residues: CASSLTGTRNTGELFF. Here the CDR3 DNA reads TGTGCCAGCAGCCTTACCGGGACCAGGAACACCGGGGAGCTGTTTTTT.

The chain recombines TRBV28 with TRBJ2-6; D remains unclear. CDR3 size: 15 residues. Trimming stripped 8 bases from V and 0 bases from J, with 11 bases between. Germline V gene sequence: CDR1 MDHEN, CDR2 SYDVKM. CDR3 coding DNA: TGTGCCAGCCTTGAAAATGGCTCTGGGGCCAACGTCCTGACTTTC. This sequence encodes CASLENGSGANVLTF.

The V gene is TRBV7-9, the J gene TRBJ1-1; maybe TRBD1 (5 bases). The V gene lost 5 bases and the J gene lost 4 bases, with 14 bases spanning the gap. Germline assignment: CDR1 SEHNR and CDR2 FQNEAQ (reference sequence). This CDR3 contains 14 residues. The CDR3 nucleotides are TGTGCCAGCAGCCCTGACTGGGGGAGCACTGAAGCTTTCTTT. Translating gives CASSPDWGSTEAFF.

The chain carries TRBV5-1 and TRBJ1-1; unclear D gene. Germline-derived CDR1 and CDR2 are SGHRS and YFSETQ. The CDR3 runs 12 residues. Trimming took 5 bases from V and 1 from J, leaving 6 bases between them. The CDR3 DNA follows: TGCGCCAGCAGGGACCCGAACACTGAAGCTTTCTTT. This gives the protein CASRDPNTEAFF.

This sequence joins TRBV4-1 and TRBJ2-1, with TRBD1 matching over 7 bases. The germline V gene encodes CDR1 MGHRA and CDR2 YSYEKL. V shed 10 bases, J shed 7 bases, and the junction held 16 bases outside the gene matches. The CDR3 has 15 amino acids. The DNA for the CDR3 is TGCGCCAACAGATCGCGACAGGGCGGTAAGAATGAGCAGTTCTTC. It translates to CANRSRQGGKNEQFF.

The rearrangement joins TRBV18 to TRBJ2-3; no reliable D call. Germline assignment: CDR1 KGHSH and CDR2 LQKENI. The V end lost 3 bases, the J end lost 2 bases, and 12 bases lay between the germline ends. This CDR3 is 15 amino acids long. The CDR3 DNA reads as TGTGCCAGCTCACCGACCGTTACCAACACAGATACGCAGTATTTT. Residues: CASSPTVTNTDTQYF. Together with reference TRBV18 and TRBJ2-3, the CDR3 gives the full variable domain: NAGVMQNPRHLVRRRGQEARLRCSPMKGHSHVYWYRQLPEEGLKFMVYLQKENIIDESGMPKERFSAEFPKEGPSILRIQQVVRGDSAAYFCASSPTVTNTDTQYFGPGTRLTVL.

This chain connects TRBV7-2 to TRBJ2-7; no definite D call. Per the germline V gene, CDR1 is SGHTA and CDR2 is FQGNSA. The CDR3 runs 13 residues. V lost 0 bases, J lost 2 bases, and 5 bases lay in between. The CDR3 region is CASSLATTYEQYF. CDR3 DNA sequence: TGTGCCAGCAGCTTAGCGACAACCTACGAGCAGTACTTC.

The chain recombines TRBV10-3 with TRBJ2-3; D unresolved. The V gene lost 0 bases and the J gene lost 1 base, with 5 bases spanning the gap. CDR3 length equals 14 residues. CDR1 is ENHRY and CDR2 is SYGVKD in the germline V gene. CDR3 bases: TGTGCCATCAGTGAGTCGGTTGGCACAGATACGCAGTATTTT. Its protein is CAISESVGTDTQYF.

The chain links TRBV30 to TRBJ1-2; TRBD1 matches 7 bases. The CDR3 spans 12 residues. In germline, CDR1 is GTSNPN, CDR2 SVGIG (reference sequence). The V and J ends lost 6 bases and 2 bases, in that order; junction bases with no gene match: 3. CDR3 sequence: CACSQGNYGYTF. Here the CDR3 DNA reads TGTGCCTGTTCACAGGGGAACTATGGCTACACCTTC.

This chain uses TRBV18 with TRBJ2-7; 14 bases align to TRBD2. The length of the CDR3 is 20 residues. Per the germline V gene, CDR1 is KGHSH and CDR2 is LQKENI. Germline trimming cut 0 bases from V and 2 bases from J; bases unmatched to any gene: 12. CDR3 nucleotides: TGTGCCAGCTCACCACCGAGGGGACTAGCGGGGGACAAGGGCCCCTACGAGCAGTACTTC. As protein: CASSPPRGLAGDKGPYEQYF.